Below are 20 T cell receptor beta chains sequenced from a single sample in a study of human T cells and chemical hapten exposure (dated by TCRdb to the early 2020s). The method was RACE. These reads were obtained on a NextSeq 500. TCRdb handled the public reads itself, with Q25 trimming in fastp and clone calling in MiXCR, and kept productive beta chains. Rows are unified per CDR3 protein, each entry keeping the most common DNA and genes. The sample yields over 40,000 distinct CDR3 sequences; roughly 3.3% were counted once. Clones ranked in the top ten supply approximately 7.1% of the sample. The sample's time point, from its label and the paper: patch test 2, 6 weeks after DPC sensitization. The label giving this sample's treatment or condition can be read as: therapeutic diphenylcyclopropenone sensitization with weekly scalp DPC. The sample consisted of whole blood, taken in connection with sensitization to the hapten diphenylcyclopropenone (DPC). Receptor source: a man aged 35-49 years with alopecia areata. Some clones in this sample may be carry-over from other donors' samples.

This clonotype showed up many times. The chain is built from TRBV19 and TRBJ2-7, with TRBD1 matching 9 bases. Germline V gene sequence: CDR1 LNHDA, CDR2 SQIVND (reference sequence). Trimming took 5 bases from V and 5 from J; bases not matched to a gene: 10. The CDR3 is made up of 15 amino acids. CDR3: CASSRTGDFLDEQYF. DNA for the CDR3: TGTGCCAGTAGTCGGACAGGGGACTTTTTGGACGAGCAGTACTTC.

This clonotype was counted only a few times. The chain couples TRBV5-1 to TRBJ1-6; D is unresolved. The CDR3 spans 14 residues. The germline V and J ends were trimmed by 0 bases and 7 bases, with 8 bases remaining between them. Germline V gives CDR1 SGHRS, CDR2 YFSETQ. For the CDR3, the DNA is TGCGCCAGCAGCTTGGAACCTCTGAATTCACCCCTCCACTTT. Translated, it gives CASSLEPLNSPLHF.

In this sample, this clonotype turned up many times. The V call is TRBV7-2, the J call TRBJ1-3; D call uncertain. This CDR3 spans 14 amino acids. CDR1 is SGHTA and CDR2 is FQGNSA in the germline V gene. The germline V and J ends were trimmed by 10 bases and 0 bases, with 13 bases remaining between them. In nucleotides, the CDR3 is TGTGCCACCGGCCCGGGGAACTCTGGAAACACCATATATTTT. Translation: CATGPGNSGNTIYF. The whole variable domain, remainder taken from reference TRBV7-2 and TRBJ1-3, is GAGVSQSPSNKVTEKGKDVELRCDPISGHTALYWYRQSLGQGLEFLIYFQGNSAPDKSGLPSDRFSAERTGGSVSTLTIQRTQQEDSAVYLCATGPGNSGNTIYFGEGSWLTVV.

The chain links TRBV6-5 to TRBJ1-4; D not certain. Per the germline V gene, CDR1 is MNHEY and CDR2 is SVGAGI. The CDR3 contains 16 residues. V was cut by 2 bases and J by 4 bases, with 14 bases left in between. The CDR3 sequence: CASSYAGRISNEKLFF. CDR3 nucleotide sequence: TGTGCCAGCAGTTACGCCGGACGGATAAGTAATGAAAAACTGTTTTTT.

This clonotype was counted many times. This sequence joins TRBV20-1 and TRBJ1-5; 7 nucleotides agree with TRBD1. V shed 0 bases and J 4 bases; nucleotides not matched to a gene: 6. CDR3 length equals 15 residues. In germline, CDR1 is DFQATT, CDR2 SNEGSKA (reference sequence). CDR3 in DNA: TGCAGTGCTAGAGAGGCCAAACAGGGGAATCAGCCCCAGCATTTT. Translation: CSAREAKQGNQPQHF.

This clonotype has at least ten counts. For the CDR3, the DNA is TGCGCCAGCAGCTCTTCCTGGGGGACCCAGTACTTC. Translating gives CASSSSWGTQYF. The gene calls are TRBV5-1 and TRBJ2-5; D gene ambiguous. The CDR3 is 12 residues long. V was trimmed by 3 bases and J by 7 bases, leaving 10 bases between them. From germline, CDR1 is SGHRS and CDR2 YFSETQ.

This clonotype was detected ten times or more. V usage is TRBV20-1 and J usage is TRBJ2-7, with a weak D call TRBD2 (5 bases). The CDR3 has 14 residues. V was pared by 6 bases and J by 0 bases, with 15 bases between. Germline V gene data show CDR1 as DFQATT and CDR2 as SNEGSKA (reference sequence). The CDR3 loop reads CSALRTSSSYEQYF. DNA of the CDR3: TGCAGTGCCCTGCGGACTTCCAGCTCCTACGAGCAGTACTTC.

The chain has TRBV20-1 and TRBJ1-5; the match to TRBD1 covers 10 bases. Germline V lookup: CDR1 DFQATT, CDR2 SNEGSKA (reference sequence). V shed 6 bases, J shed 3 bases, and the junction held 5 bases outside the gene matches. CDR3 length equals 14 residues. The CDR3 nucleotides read TGCAGTGCCCCGGACAGGGGGGACAATCAGCCCCAGCATTTT. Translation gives CSAPDRGDNQPQHF.

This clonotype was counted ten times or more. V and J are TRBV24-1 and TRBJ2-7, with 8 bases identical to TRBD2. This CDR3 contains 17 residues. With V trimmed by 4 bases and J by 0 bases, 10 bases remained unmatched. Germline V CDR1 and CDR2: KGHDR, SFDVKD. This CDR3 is CATSEQRGRSNSYEQYF. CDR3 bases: TGTGCCACCAGTGAGCAGCGCGGGAGGAGTAACTCCTACGAGCAGTACTTC.

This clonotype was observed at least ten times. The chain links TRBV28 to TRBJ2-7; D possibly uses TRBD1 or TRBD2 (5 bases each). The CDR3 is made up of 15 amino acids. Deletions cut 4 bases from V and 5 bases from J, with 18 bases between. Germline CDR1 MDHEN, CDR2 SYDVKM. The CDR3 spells CASSSGTARGDEQYF. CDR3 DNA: TGTGCCAGCAGTTCTGGGACGGCCAGAGGGGACGAGCAGTACTTC. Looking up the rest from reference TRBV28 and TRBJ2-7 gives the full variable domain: DVKVTQSSRYLVKRTGEKVFLECVQDMDHENMFWYRQDPGLGLRLIYFSYDVKMKEKGDIPEGYSVSREKKERFSLILESASTNQTSMYLCASSSGTARGDEQYFGPGTRLTVT.

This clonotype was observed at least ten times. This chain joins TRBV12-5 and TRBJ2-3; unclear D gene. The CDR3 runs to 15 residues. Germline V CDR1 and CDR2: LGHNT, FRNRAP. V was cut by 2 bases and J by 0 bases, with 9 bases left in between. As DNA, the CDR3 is TGTGCTAGTGGTTTGTCCCGCGAGAGCACAGATACGCAGTATTTT. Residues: CASGLSRESTDTQYF.

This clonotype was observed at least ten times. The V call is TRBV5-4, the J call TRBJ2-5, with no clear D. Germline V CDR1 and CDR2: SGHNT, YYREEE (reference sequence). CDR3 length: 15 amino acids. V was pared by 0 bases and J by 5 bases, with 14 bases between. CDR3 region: CASSLEATLRETQYF. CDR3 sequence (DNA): TGTGCCAGCAGCTTGGAGGCGACTCTGAGGGAGACCCAGTACTTC. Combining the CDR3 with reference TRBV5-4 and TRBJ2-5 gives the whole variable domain ETGVTQSPTHLIKTRGQQVTLRCSSQSGHNTVSWYQQALGQGPQFIFQYYREEENGRGNFPPRFSGLQFPNYSSELNVNALELDDSALYLCASSLEATLRETQYFGPGTRLLVL.

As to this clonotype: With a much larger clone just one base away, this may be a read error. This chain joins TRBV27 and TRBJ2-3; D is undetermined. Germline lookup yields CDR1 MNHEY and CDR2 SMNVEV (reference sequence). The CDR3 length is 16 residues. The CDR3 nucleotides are TGTGCCAGCAGTTCCCGATCCGCCGGCAGCACAGATACGCGGTATTTT. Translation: CASSSRSAGSTDTRYF.

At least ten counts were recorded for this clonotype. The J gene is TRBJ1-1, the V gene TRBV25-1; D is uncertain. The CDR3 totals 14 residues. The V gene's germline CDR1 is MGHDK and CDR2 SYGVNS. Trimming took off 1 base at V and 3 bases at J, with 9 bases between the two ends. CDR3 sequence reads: CASSELTRDTEAFF. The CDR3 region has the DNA TGTGCCAGCAGTGAATTGACGAGGGACACTGAAGCTTTCTTT. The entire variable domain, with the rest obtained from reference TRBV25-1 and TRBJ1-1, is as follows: EADIYQTPRYLVIGTGKKITLECSQTMGHDKMYWYQQDPGMELHLIHYSYGVNSTEKGDLSSESTVSRIRTEHFPLTLESARPSHTSQYLCASSELTRDTEAFFGQGTRLTVV.

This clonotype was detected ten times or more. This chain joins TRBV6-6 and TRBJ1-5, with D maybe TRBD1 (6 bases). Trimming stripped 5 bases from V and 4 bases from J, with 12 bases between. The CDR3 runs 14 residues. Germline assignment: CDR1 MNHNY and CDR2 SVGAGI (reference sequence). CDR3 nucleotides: TGTGCCAGCAGTAAAACAGGGATGAATCAGCCCCAGCATTTT. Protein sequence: CASSKTGMNQPQHF.

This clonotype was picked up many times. The CDR3 spells CTARREEGEQYF. The CDR3 coding sequence is TGCACTGCGCGGCGGGAGGAAGGGGAGCAGTACTTC. The chain combines TRBV20-1 with TRBJ2-7; 8 bases match TRBD2. This CDR3 is 12 amino acids long. Germline V lookup: CDR1 DFQATT, CDR2 SNEGSKA (reference sequence).

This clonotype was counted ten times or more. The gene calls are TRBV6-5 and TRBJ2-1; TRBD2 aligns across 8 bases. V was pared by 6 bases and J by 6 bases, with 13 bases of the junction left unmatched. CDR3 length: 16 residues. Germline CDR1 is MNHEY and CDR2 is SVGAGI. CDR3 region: CASRRLGTRTINEQFF. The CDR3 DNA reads TGTGCCAGCAGACGGTTAGGGACTAGGACTATCAATGAGCAGTTCTTC.

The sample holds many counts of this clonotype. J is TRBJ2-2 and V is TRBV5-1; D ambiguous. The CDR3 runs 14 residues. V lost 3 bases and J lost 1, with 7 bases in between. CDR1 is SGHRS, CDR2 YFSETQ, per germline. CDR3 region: CASSYGRNTGELFF. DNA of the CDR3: TGCGCCAGCAGCTATGGACGGAACACCGGGGAGCTGTTTTTT.

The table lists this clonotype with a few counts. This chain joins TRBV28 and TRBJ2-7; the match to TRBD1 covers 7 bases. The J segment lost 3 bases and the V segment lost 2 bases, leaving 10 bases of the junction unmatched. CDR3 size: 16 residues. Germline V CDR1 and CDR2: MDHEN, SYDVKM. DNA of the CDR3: TGTGCCAGCAGTTTAACCGACAGGGCCGGCTTCTACGAGCAGTACTTC. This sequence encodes CASSLTDRAGFYEQYF.

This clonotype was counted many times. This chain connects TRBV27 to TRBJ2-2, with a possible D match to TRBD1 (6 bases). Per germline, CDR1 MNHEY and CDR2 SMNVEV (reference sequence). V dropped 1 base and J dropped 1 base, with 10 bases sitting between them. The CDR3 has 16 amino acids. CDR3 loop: CASSLFGTLNTGELFF. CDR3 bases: TGTGCCAGCAGTTTATTTGGGACATTGAACACCGGGGAGCTGTTTTTT.